Presented here are 21 T cell receptor beta chains from one specimen sequenced in a study of blood T cell repertoires in COVID-19 (dated by TCRdb to about 2020). The library was made by the immunoSEQ multiplex PCR assay. As stored in TCRdb, this immuneACCESS dataset retains in-frame rearrangements with V and J assigned. A fraction of the clones does not appear; measured against another copy, unresolved V genes explain less than half of the discrepancy, and the remainder lacks a known reason. This sample comprises hundreds of thousands of clones, just under 90% of them detected only once. The ten largest account for around 1.3% of the sample. The sequencing input was PBMCs or T cells enriched from blood (not recorded which). The receptors were sampled from a young man who had recovered from COVID-19.

V and J are TRBV7-9 and TRBJ2-1; 10 nucleotides match TRBD2. In germline, CDR1 is SEHNR, CDR2 FQNEAQ (reference sequence). The V and J ends lost 5 bases and 12 bases, in that order; junction bases with no gene match: 19. The CDR3 totals 17 residues. CDR3 DNA sequence: TGTGCCAGCAGCCAAGACGGAAAGCGGGAGGGCCGGGTTCGGCAGTTCTTC. It codes for CASSQDGKREGRVRQFF.

The V call is TRBV30, the J call TRBJ2-3, with D tentatively TRBD2 (5 bases). CDR3 length equals 14 residues. The V gene's germline CDR1 is GTSNPN and CDR2 SVGIG (reference sequence). Trimming stripped 0 bases from V and 2 bases from J, with 9 bases between. The CDR3 DNA reads as TGTGCCTGGAGTGTCAGAGGGTACACAGATACGCAGTATTTT. Translation gives CAWSVRGYTDTQYF.

The table lists this clone with a few counts. The chain joins TRBV23-1 to TRBJ2-7, with D unclear. TRBV23-1 is given ORF status, its function remaining uncertain. The CDR3 is 11 residues long. Trimming cost V 7 bases and J 3 bases, with 7 bases left between them. CDR3 bases: TGCGCCAGCATCTCGGGCTACGAGCAGTACTTC. Translation gives CASISGYEQYF.

V and J are TRBV10-3 and TRBJ2-3; TRBD2 agrees at 8 bases. Germline V gene data show CDR1 as ENHRY and CDR2 as SYGVKD. The CDR3 is made up of 18 amino acids. Trimming at V came to 0 bases and at J to 0 bases, leaving 8 bases not matched to a gene. Written as DNA, the CDR3 is TGTGCCATCAGTGAGTCGATAAACGGCGGGGGGAGCACAGATACGCAGTATTTT. Translating it yields CAISESINGGGSTDTQYF.

The chain carries TRBV7-9 and TRBJ1-2; the match to TRBD1 covers 7 bases. Per germline, CDR1 SEHNR and CDR2 FQNEAQ (reference sequence). CDR3 length: 16 residues. J lost 0 bases, V lost 6 bases, and 10 bases had no gene match. The CDR3 DNA is TGTGCCAGCAGTATGGACAGGATAAGAGCTAACTATGGCTACACCTTC. Translating it yields CASSMDRIRANYGYTF.

This chain connects TRBV11-3 to TRBJ2-3; 10 nucleotides line up with TRBD1. J was trimmed by 3 bases and V by 3 bases; bases with no gene match: 3. CDR3 length equals 15 residues. Germline V lookup: CDR1 SGHNT, CDR2 YENEEA. In DNA, the CDR3 is TGTGCCAGCAGCTTGCGGACAGGGGGAACAGATACGCAGTATTTT. Protein sequence: CASSLRTGGTDTQYF. The entire variable domain, with the rest obtained from reference TRBV11-3 and TRBJ2-3, is as follows: EAGVVQSPRYKIIEKKQPVAFWCNPISGHNTLYWYLQNLGQGPELLIRYENEEAVDDSQLPKDRFSAERLKGVDSTLKIQPAELGDSAVYLCASSLRTGGTDTQYFGPGTRLTVL.

The rearrangement joins TRBV27 to TRBJ2-1, with TRBD1 identical over 7 bases. With V trimmed by 3 bases and J by 0 bases, 8 bases remained unmatched. There are 17 residues in the CDR3. Germline CDR1 and CDR2: MNHEY and SMNVEV (reference sequence). In nucleotides, the CDR3 is TGTGCCAGCAGTTTGCCCGGGACAGCCCTCTCCTACAATGAGCAGTTCTTC. Protein product: CASSLPGTALSYNEQFF.

This clone showed up just once. The chain combines TRBV5-8 with TRBJ1-2; 10 bases line up with TRBD1. Germline assignment: CDR1 SGHTS and CDR2 YDEGEE. This CDR3 contains 18 residues. V lost 4 bases, J lost 2 bases, and 14 bases stayed unmatched. CDR3 sequence: CASSKRQGANQRNYGYTF. The DNA for the CDR3 is TGTGCCAGCAGCAAACGACAGGGGGCTAATCAACGGAACTATGGCTACACCTTC. Drawing the rest from reference TRBV5-8 and TRBJ1-2, the complete variable domain is EAGVTQSPTHLIKTRGQQATLRCSPISGHTSVYWYQQALGLGLQFLLWYDEGEERNRGNFPPRFSGRQFPNYSSELNVNALELEDSALYLCASSKRQGANQRNYGYTFGSGTRLTVV.

The chain joins TRBV5-4 to TRBJ1-3, with D uncertain. Germline V gene lookup returns CDR1 SGHNT and CDR2 YYREEE (reference sequence). Trimming took 3 bases from V and 3 from J, leaving 13 bases between them. CDR3 size: 15 residues. CDR3 region: CASSSARESGNTIYF. CDR3 sequence (DNA): TGTGCCAGCAGCTCAGCGAGAGAAAGTGGAAACACCATATATTTT.

V usage is TRBV7-6 and J usage is TRBJ2-2; 7 positions match TRBD1. V lost 5 bases and J lost 1; bases outside the gene matches: 4. Looked up from germline, CDR1 is SGHVS and CDR2 is FNYEAQ. The CDR3 extends over 15 amino acids. The CDR3, as DNA: TGTGCCAGCAGCCCCGGGACAGAGAACACCGGGGAGCTGTTTTTT. It encodes CASSPGTENTGELFF. The whole variable domain, filled in from reference TRBV7-6 and TRBJ2-2, reads GAGVSQSPRYKVTKRGQDVALRCDPISGHVSLYWYRQALGQGPEFLTYFNYEAQQDKSGLPNDRFSAERPEGSISTLTIQRTEQRDSAMYRCASSPGTENTGELFFGEGSRLTVL.

The J gene is TRBJ2-7, the V gene TRBV11-2; TRBD1 matches at 9 bases. The V and J ends lost 3 bases and 1 base, in that order; junction bases with no gene match: 1. The V gene's germline CDR1 is SGHAT and CDR2 FQNNGV. The CDR3 covers 14 residues. The CDR3 is CASSFGQGSYEQYF. The CDR3 DNA follows: TGTGCCAGCAGCTTTGGACAGGGGTCCTACGAGCAGTACTTC.

The rearrangement links TRBV11-2 to TRBJ1-1; D may be TRBD1 (6 bases). Per the germline V gene, CDR1 is SGHAT and CDR2 is FQNNGV. CDR3 length: 13 amino acids. Trimming took off 9 bases at V and 8 bases at J, with 19 bases between the two ends. CDR3: CASRRLRGGEAFF. The CDR3 region has the DNA TGTGCCAGTCGTAGGCTCCGGGGGGGCGAAGCTTTCTTT.

The CDR3 bases are TGTGCCAGCAGTTTCACAGGGCTACCCTACGAGCAGTACTTC. It encodes CASSFTGLPYEQYF. This chain uses TRBV27 with TRBJ2-7; tentative D call: TRBD1 (6 bases). The CDR3 extends over 14 amino acids. Deletions cut 3 bases from V and 2 bases from J, with 11 bases between. Germline V CDR1 and CDR2: MNHEY, SMNVEV (reference sequence).

The chain links TRBV30 to TRBJ2-3; TRBD2 aligns across 7 bases. The CDR3 length is 16 residues. Trimming cost V 1 base and J 2 bases; bases outside gene matches: 9. Looked up from germline, CDR1 is GTSNPN and CDR2 is SVGIG (reference sequence). CDR3 coding DNA: TGTGCCTGGAGTGGGGGGGGAGCATCCTTCACAGATACGCAGTATTTT. Encoded protein: CAWSGGGASFTDTQYF.

The chain uses TRBV6-5 and TRBJ1-6, with 12 bases that match TRBD1. Germline CDR1 MNHEY, CDR2 SVGAGI. The CDR3 covers 15 residues. V gave up 4 bases and J gave up 9 bases; unmatched junction bases: 4. In DNA form, the CDR3 reads TGTGCCAGCAGTTCCGGGACAGGGGGCGCTTCACCCCTCCACTTT. As protein: CASSSGTGGASPLHF.

This clone was recorded only once. The chain uses TRBV30 and TRBJ2-5, with TRBD2 identical over 10 bases. The junction had 11 bases not matched to a gene; V was cut back by 3 bases and J by 4 bases. Germline CDR1 is GTSNPN and CDR2 is SVGIG (reference sequence). There are 16 residues in the CDR3. The DNA of the CDR3 is TGTGCCTGGAGAGACCGATCAGCGGGGGGGCGAGAGACCCAGTACTTC. Amino acids: CAWRDRSAGGRETQYF. Full variable domain (missing parts from reference TRBV30 and TRBJ2-5): SQTIHQWPATLVQPVGSPLSLECTVEGTSNPNLYWYRQAAGRGLQLLFYSVGIGQISSEVPQNLSASRPQDRQFILSSKKLLLSDSGFYLCAWRDRSAGGRETQYFGPGTRLLVL.

This chain joins TRBV6-4 and TRBJ1-2; no clear D. This CDR3 is 13 amino acids long. Trimming left V 0 bases short and J 4 bases short, with 6 bases between. The germline CDR1 and CDR2 sequences are MRHNA and SNTAGT. The CDR3 is CASSDSNGYGYTF. The CDR3 nucleotides read TGTGCCAGCAGTGACTCGAACGGCTATGGCTACACCTTC.

This sequence joins TRBV5-5 and TRBJ2-5, with 8 bases matching TRBD2. The CDR3 runs 15 residues. Trimming at V came to 2 bases and at J to 1 base, leaving 4 bases not matched to a gene. Looked up from germline, CDR1 is SGHKS and CDR2 is YYEKEE (reference sequence). CDR3: CASSLGSGAQETQYF. Written as DNA, the CDR3 is TGTGCCAGCAGCTTAGGTAGCGGGGCCCAAGAGACCCAGTACTTC.

The V gene is TRBV25-1, the J gene TRBJ2-7, with D perhaps matching TRBD2 (5 bases). The ends were cut back, 4 bases at V and 6 bases at J, with 10 bases in the middle. The CDR3 runs 12 residues. Germline V gives CDR1 MGHDK, CDR2 SYGVNS. CDR3 in amino acids: CASSVGVGEQYF. CDR3 DNA: TGTGCCAGCAGTGTCGGGGTTGGCGAGCAGTACTTC.

The rearrangement links TRBV28 to TRBJ2-1; possible D gene TRBD2, 6 bases. Deletions cut 2 bases from V and 12 bases from J, with 17 bases between. CDR3 length equals 14 residues. CDR1 MDHEN and CDR2 SYDVKM come from the germline V gene. CDR3 in amino acids: CASSLGGTERRQFF. In DNA, the CDR3 is TGTGCCAGCAGTTTAGGCGGGACGGAACGCAGGCAGTTCTTC.

The CDR3 sequence: CASSVGRRGNTDTQYF. CDR3 coding DNA: TGTGCCAGCAGCGTAGGTCGGCGGGGGAACACAGATACGCAGTATTTT. V usage is TRBV9 and J usage is TRBJ2-3; 7 bases align to TRBD2. The CDR3 covers 16 residues. V lost 0 bases, J lost 2 bases, and 6 bases stayed unmatched. Germline V gene data show CDR1 as SGDLS and CDR2 as YYNGEE.